This T cell receptor beta chain was recovered during a study of shared clonotypes between healthy human individuals (dated by TCRdb to 2020 to 2021). Some background on the complete study: A couple of women and a few men aged 18 to 49 years were included in the cohort. Different laboratories and diverse techniques were used to prepare libraries and sequence TCR repertoires, to increase sequencing depth and limit assay-specific biases. Each donor's leukapheresis produced roughly between roughly 0.85 and 9 billion PBMCs. Blood TCR repertoires of roughly five healthy adults were deeply sequenced to estimate repertoire size and the extent of clonotype sharing between individuals. For each donor, CD4 naive and CD4 memory were each run on three plates, CD8 naive on two plates, and CD8 memory on one plate.

Trimming costs V 2 bases and J 2 bases, and their ends lie 15 bases apart. For CDR1 and CDR2, the germline V gene lists SNHLY and FYNNEI. Taken from cysteine to phenylalanine, the CDR3 has 16 residues. Here the CDR3 DNA is all that survives: 48 bases in frame from base 1. The donors were healthy, HIV-negative adults who had no recently reported acute infections or vaccinations. Only Caucasian adults living in Nashville, Tennessee, USA were represented among the donors. CD4+ T cells were enriched through magnetic negative selection, after which naive cells were positively selected on CD45RA and the remaining negative fraction served as the memory subset. After blood collection by leukapheresis, PBMCs were isolated using Ficoll-Histopaque density gradient centrifugation and then cryopreserved in the vapor phase of liquid nitrogen. Purity and quantity of every magnetically sorted T cell population were checked by analytical flow cytometry. Genomic DNA was isolated from every sorted fraction and measured by UV absorbance on a Nanodrop 2000c.

Paper-wide results and their limitations: Because the study included a small number of donors, the genetic and exposure-history diversity represented was limited. Higher generation probabilities were observed for clonotypes shared by all four sorted-subset donors than for non-shared clonotypes. Sampling was restricted to blood, and TCR repertoires in tissue are likely to differ from TCR repertoires in blood. Pairwise subsampling led to the expectation that sequencing depth would affect the degree of clonotype sharing among donors. Naive subsets generally had larger estimated clonotype richness than memory subsets did. When several donors were compared, the shared fraction of clonotypes was 5% to 6.5% for naive CD4, about 4% for naive CD8, 2.3% for memory CD4, and 0.4% for memory CD8. Incomplete sequencing was indicated by rarefaction of sorted-subset datasets, despite the large sequencing depth.

As to this clone: There is no known antigen for this receptor. Base qualities are not recorded, but no much larger clone differs from it by a single base.

TCR CDR3 regions were amplified from genomic DNA by multiplex PCR using the deep immunoSEQ assay. Extracted genomic DNA from each cell subset was spread evenly across all wells of several immunoSEQ 96-well plates, with each plate serving as a replicate. For sorted subsets, roughly 200 ng of genomic DNA, equivalent to around 30,000 T cell genomes, went into each replicate PCR. Purified libraries were measured with a Qubit 3.0 fluorometer, size-checked on a Bioanalyzer 2100, and measured again with the KAPA Library Quantification kit. A separate single-read 150-cycle Illumina NextSeq 550 flow cell was used to sequence each immunoSEQ 96-well plate. Turning to the authors' computational methods: Because the immunoSEQ output included only junctional sequences and no quality scores, the filtering could not be the same as the filtering used for full-length reads. Sequences were annotated with PyIR, a Python wrapper for IgBLAST v1.9, and V/J genes and CDR3 were assigned using IMGT germline references. Reads were removed for weak V/J assignments (E-value above 1e-6), missing CDR3, stop codons, out-of-frame junctions, or ambiguous translated residues. V3J clonotypes were defined as sequences sharing an identical inferred V gene, J gene, and CDR3 amino acid sequence. The percentage overlap between two repertoires was calculated by dividing the number of shared unique clonotypes by the size of the smaller repertoire. Repertoire richness was assessed with RTK rarefaction, the Chao1 estimator, and Recon v2.1 estimates of unobserved clonotypes. Generation probabilities for all TCRbeta clonotypes obtained by the gDNA method from a few donors were computed using OLGA. As stored in TCRdb, this immuneACCESS dataset retains in-frame rearrangements with V and J assigned. A fraction of the clones does not appear; measured against another copy, unresolved V genes explain less than half of the discrepancy, and the remainder lacks a known reason. V, J and clone size derive from that table, while D and trimming were established from the DNA sequence. In this sample the table shows some 1.5 million clones, more than 95% of which occur a single time. Jointly, the top ten make up roughly 1.2% of the sample.

Recombination linked TRBV2 to TRBJ2-5; the D call is tentative, TRBD1 or TRBD2, as each matches 5 bases. Sequenced material: naive CD4+ T cells sorted from blood. According to the study, the label for this sample's cell subset or site signals: CD45RA+ positively selected. The origin of this receptor is a man in his thirties or forties in good health. This receptor has the CDR3 CASSESGRASQETQYF. The nucleotides read TGTGCCAGCAGTGAAAGCGGCAGGGCGTCACAAGAGACCCAGTACTTC.